This TCR beta chain appears in the sequencing data of a study of CD8+CD57+ T cells in acquired aplastic anemia. Study-level background: The study obtained an average of around 2.9 ug of DNA from sorted CD4+ and CD8+ cells. Healthy donor sequencing depth: roughly 10 million CD4+, under 12 million CD8+ reads.

The CDR3 totals 16 residues. The V gene's germline CDR1 is SGHTS and CDR2 YDEGEE. The V end lost 3 bases, the J end lost 1 base, and 16 bases lay between the germline ends. Note on this clonotype: The antigen remains undetermined.

The use of genomic DNA as template underpinned the TCR beta VDJ and CDR3 profiling. TCRdb itself ran the reads through MiXCR, one entry per CDR3 protein. This table has about 160,000 distinct CDR3 sequences, 35% to 55% appearing once. Study conclusions and caveats: Comparison of patients with controls identified approximately 28 shared CD8+ CDR3 sequences. Levels of CD8+ Simpson's diversity were not significantly distinct in patients versus controls.

The chain couples TRBV5-8 to TRBJ2-5; D is perhaps TRBD1 or TRBD2 (5 bases each). Specimen: sorted CD4+, CD8+, or CD8+CD57+ T cells (not recorded which) from PBMCs. The sequence was collected from a human donor in good health. DNA for the CDR3: TGTGCCAGCAGCTCCGGGGCTTCTACCCCCCAAGAGACCCAGTACTTC. Its translation: CASSSGASTPQETQYF. The full variable domain, rest sourced from reference TRBV5-8 and TRBJ2-5, is EAGVTQSPTHLIKTRGQQATLRCSPISGHTSVYWYQQALGLGLQFLLWYDEGEERNRGNFPPRFSGRQFPNYSSELNVNALELEDSALYLCASSSGASTPQETQYFGPGTRLLVL.